This T cell receptor (beta chain) was captured by sequencing in a study of T cells in Graves' hyperthyroidism and ophthalmopathy. Study findings and constraints: The model identified upcoming ophthalmopathy a median approximately six months ahead of onset. From stable hyperthyroidism, ophthalmopathy was separated by a 13 V-J model.

Each 10 ml fresh peripheral blood draw supplied the PBMCs. CDR1 and CDR2 from the germline V gene are MNHNS and SASEGT. V lost 5 bases to trimming and J lost 10 bases, with 15 bases between them. The length of the CDR3 is 13 residues. This clonotype was found a few times. Its target is unknown. Authors of the study amplified TCR beta CDR3 regions from RNA transcripts. Using the HTBI primer set, a first-round RT-PCR was run on the TCR CDR3. TCRdb used MiXCR to reprocess the multiplex PCR reads, holding one entry per CDR3 protein. The table records more than 550,000 distinct CDR3 sequences, 18% of them present only once.

This receptor was obtained from a woman aged 50 to 60 with Graves' hyperthyroidism that later progressed to Graves' ophthalmopathy. The rearrangement links TRBV6-1 to TRBJ2-1; D is undetermined. Sequenced: blood. The CDR3 region has the DNA TGTGCCAGCAGTTCCGACCTCACACTGGAGCAGTTCTTC. Protein: CASSSDLTLEQFF.